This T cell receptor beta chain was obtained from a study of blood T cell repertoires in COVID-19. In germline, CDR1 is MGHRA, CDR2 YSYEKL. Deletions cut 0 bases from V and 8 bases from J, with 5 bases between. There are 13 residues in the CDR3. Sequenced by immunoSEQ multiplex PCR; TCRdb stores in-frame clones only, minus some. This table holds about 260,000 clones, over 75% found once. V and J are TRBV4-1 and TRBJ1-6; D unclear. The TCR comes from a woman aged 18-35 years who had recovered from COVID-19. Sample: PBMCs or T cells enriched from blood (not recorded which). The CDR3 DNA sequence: TGCGCCAGCAGCCAAGACGCGGATTCACCCCTCCACTTT. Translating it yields CASSQDADSPLHF.